This T cell receptor beta chain was documented in a study of blood T cell repertoires in COVID-19. The CDR3 runs 17 residues. Germline CDR1 and CDR2: KGHSH and LQKENI. V shed 3 bases, J shed 0 bases, and the junction held 4 bases outside the gene matches. The assay was immunoSEQ multiplex PCR, and TCRdb's table has in-frame clones only and misses some. The sample includes just under 350,000 clones, about 90% seen only once; the top ten take about 6%. The chain employs TRBV18 and TRBJ2-1; 11 nucleotides align to TRBD2. This clonotype was obtained from a woman aged 50 to 65 with COVID-19, enrolled during active disease. Material: peripheral blood. CDR3 region: CASSPPTSGNSYNEQFF. Written as DNA, the CDR3 is TGTGCCAGCTCACCTCCGACTAGCGGGAACTCCTACAATGAGCAGTTCTTC.